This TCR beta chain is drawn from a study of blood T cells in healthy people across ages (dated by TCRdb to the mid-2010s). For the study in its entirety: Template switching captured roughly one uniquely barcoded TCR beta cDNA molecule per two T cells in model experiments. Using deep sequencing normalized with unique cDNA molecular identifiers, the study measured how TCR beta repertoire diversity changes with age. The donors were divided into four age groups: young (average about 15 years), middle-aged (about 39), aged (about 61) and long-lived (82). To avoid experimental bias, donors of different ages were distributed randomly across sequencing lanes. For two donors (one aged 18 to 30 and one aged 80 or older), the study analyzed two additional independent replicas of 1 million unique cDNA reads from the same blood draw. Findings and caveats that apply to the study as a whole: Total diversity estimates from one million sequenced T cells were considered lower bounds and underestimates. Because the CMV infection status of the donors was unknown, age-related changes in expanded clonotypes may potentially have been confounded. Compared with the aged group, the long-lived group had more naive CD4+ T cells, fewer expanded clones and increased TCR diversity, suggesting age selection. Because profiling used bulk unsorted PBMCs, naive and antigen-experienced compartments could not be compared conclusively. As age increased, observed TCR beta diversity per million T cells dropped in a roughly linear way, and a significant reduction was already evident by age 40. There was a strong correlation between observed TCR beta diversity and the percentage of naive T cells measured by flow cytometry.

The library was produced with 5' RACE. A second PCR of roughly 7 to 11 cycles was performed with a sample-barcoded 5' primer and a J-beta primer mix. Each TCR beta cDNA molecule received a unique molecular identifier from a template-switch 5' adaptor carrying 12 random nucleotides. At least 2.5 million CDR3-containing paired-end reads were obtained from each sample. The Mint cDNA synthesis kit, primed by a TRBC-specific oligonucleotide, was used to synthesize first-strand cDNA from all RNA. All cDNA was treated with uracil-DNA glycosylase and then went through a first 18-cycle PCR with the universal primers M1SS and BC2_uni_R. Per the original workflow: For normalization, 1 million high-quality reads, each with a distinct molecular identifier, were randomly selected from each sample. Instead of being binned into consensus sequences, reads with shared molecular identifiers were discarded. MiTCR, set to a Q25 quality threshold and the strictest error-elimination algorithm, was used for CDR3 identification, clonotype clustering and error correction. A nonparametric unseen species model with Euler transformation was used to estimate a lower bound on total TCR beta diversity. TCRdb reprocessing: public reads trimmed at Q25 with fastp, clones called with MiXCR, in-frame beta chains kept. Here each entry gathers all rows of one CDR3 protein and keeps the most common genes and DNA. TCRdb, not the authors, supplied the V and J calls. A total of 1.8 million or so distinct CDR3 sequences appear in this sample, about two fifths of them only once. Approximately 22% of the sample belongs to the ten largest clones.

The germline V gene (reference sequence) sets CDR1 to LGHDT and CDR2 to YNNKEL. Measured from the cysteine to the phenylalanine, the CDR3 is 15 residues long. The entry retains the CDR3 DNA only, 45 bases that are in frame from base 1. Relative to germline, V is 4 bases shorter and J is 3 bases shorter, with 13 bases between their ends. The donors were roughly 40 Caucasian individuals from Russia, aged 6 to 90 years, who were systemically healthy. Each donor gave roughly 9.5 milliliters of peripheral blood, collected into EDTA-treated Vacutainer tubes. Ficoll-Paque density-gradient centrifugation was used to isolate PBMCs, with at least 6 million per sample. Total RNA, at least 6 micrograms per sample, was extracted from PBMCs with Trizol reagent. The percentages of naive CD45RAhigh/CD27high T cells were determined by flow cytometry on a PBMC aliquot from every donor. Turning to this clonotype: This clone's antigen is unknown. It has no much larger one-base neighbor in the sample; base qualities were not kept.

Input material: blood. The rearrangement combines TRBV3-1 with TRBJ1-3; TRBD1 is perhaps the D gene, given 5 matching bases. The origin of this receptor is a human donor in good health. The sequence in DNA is TGTGCCAGCAGCCGGCAGGGAGATGTTGGAAACACCATATATTTT. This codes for CASSRQGDVGNTIYF.